What follows is one T cell receptor beta chain and its context. This record belongs to a study of shared T cell receptors in the human thymus. The data were produced by immunoSEQ multiplex PCR, yet TCRdb's version contains in-frame clones alone and is incomplete. Among 650,000 to 950,000 clones listed, 80% to 90% were seen once. V was trimmed by 6 bases and J by 2 bases, leaving 17 bases between them. Germline lookup yields CDR1 LGHNA and CDR2 YNFKEQ. The CDR3 totals 15 residues. This sample was shared with a second study, whose subject was human thymus T cells. Turning to that study: Donor material was obtained from healthy Finnish infants undergoing corrective surgery for congenital heart defects. The source of the thymus tissue was resections taken during corrective heart surgery. An apparent bias in V and J gene usage was seen in thymic and blood repertoires.

The rearrangement links TRBV4-2 to TRBJ2-7; a possible D gene is TRBD2 (5 bases). Material for sequencing was thymocytes. The source is a girl under three years old with a congenital heart defect. In DNA form, the CDR3 reads TGTGCCAGCAGACCCTATGGACTGGCTACCTACGAGCAGTACTTC. This sequence encodes CASRPYGLATYEQYF.